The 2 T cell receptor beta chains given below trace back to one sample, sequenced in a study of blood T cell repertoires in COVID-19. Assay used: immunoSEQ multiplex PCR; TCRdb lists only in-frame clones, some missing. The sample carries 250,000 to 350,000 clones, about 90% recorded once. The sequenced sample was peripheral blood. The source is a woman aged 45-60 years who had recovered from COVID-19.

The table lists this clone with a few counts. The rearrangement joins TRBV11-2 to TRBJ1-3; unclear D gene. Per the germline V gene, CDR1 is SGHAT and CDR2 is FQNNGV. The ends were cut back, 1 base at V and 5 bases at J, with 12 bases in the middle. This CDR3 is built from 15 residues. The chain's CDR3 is CASSLGPQARNTIYF. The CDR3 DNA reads TGTGCCAGCAGCTTAGGCCCGCAGGCCCGAAACACCATATATTTT. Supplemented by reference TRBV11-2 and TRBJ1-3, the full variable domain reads EAGVAQSPRYKIIEKRQSVAFWCNPISGHATLYWYQQILGQGPKLLIQFQNNGVVDDSQLPKDRFSAERLKGVDSTLKIQPAKLEDSAVYLCASSLGPQARNTIYFGEGSWLTVV.

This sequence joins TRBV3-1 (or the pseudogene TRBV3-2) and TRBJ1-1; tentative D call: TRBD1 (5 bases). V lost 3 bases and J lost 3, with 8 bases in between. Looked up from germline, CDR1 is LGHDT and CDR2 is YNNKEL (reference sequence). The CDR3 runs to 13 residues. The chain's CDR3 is CASSHRGYTEAFF. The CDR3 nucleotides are TGTGCCAGCAGCCACCGGGGGTACACTGAAGCTTTCTTT.